This is a list of T cell receptor beta chains from one sample in a study of Ad26.COV2.S vaccination and SARS-CoV-2 variants. TCRdb's copy holds only in-frame clones and misses some; the assay was immunoSEQ multiplex PCR. The repertoire has around 300,000 clones, around 89% of them found once; the top ten carry approximately 4.5%. The sequencing here drew on peripheral blood, taken in a trial of Ad26.COV2.S vaccine versus placebo. These receptors were taken from a person between 18 and 59 years old who received the Ad26.COV2.S COVID-19 vaccine or a placebo. The CDR3 runs from the conserved cysteine through the conserved F or W. The order of the fields is J gene, D gene, clone size, V gene, CDR3 DNA, CDR3 protein. A D gene is named only where the DNA matches it firmly. Size values are once, few and many counts, or a class for expanded clones, and some rows have none.

>TRBJ2-5|NA|NA|TRBV11-2
TGTGCCAGCAGCTCCCCCAGGACCCAGTACTTC
CASSSPRTQYF
>TRBJ2-1|TRBD2|NA|TRBV3-1/TRBV3-2
TGTGCCAGCAGCCAAGATCCCGGGGGGATGGGGGAGTGGGATGAGCAGTTCTTC
CASSQDPGGMGEWDEQFF
>TRBJ1-1|NA|NA|TRBV12-5
TGTGCTAGTGGCCCGGGCGGTGGCGACACTGAAGCTTTCTTT
CASGPGGGDTEAFF
>TRBJ1-5|NA|NA|TRBV3-1/TRBV3-2
TGTGCCAGCAGCCGCGGACAGTATCAGCCCCAGCATTTT
CASSRGQYQPQHF
>TRBJ1-1|NA|few|TRBV10-2
TGCGCCAGCAGTGTTACCGGGGGAACTGAAGCTTTCTTT
CASSVTGGTEAFF
>TRBJ2-3|NA|NA|TRBV7-3
TGTGCCAGCAGCGGCCGGCGGGCGGGATTCACAGATACGCAGTATTTT
CASSGRRAGFTDTQYF
>TRBJ2-7|TRBD1|NA|TRBV19
TGTGCCACGGCTAGGACAGGGGGGGGCTACGAGCAGTACTTC
CATARTGGGYEQYF
>TRBJ1-4|NA|NA|TRBV19
TGTGCCAGTAGAGAAGCAACTAATGAAAAACTGTTTTTT
CASREATNEKLFF
>TRBJ2-7|TRBD2|NA|TRBV7-9
TGTGCCAGCAGTTTAGGGACTAGTCAATACGAGCAGTACTTC
CASSLGTSQYEQYF
>TRBJ2-5|NA|once|TRBV2
TGTGCCAGCCAGGGGATAATAGGAGCCCAAGAGACCCAGTACTTC
CASQGIIGAQETQYF
>TRBJ1-1|NA|NA|TRBV2
TGTGCCAGCGAGCAACCCATGAACACTGAAGCTTTCTTT
CASEQPMNTEAFF
>TRBJ1-1|NA|NA|TRBV2
TGTGCCAGCAGTCGGACCCTGGAAGCTTTCTTT
CASSRTLEAFF
>TRBJ2-5|NA|NA|TRBV11-2
TGTGCCAGCAGCTTAGTGCGGACAAAAGAGACCCAGTACTTC
CASSLVRTKETQYF
>TRBJ2-2|TRBD2|NA|TRBV2
TGTGCCAGCAGTGTTCGAACTAGCGGGGGCCTGAACACCGGGGAGCTGTTTTTT
CASSVRTSGGLNTGELFF
>TRBJ1-1|NA|NA|TRBV18
TGTGCCAGCTCAGTGGGCCAGGACACTGAAGCTTTCTTT
CASSVGQDTEAFF
>TRBJ1-1|NA|NA|TRBV7-2
TGTGCCAGCAGCTTATCAACCGAGAGTAACACTGAAGCTTTCTTT
CASSLSTESNTEAFF
>TRBJ1-2|TRBD1|NA|TRBV5-6
TGTGCCAGCAGCGAAGGGACAGGGAACTATGGCTACACCTTC
CASSEGTGNYGYTF
>TRBJ1-3|TRBD1|NA|TRBV19
TGTGCCAGTAGTACCGGGACAGAAGACACCATATATTTT
CASSTGTEDTIYF
>TRBJ2-6|TRBD1|NA|TRBV5-4
TGTGCCAGCAGCTGGGGACAGGCGGTCTCTGGGGCCAACGTCCTGACTTTC
CASSWGQAVSGANVLTF
>TRBJ2-7|TRBD2|NA|TRBV27
TGTGCCAGCAGTTTTGGGACTAGCTACGAGCAGTACTTC
CASSFGTSYEQYF